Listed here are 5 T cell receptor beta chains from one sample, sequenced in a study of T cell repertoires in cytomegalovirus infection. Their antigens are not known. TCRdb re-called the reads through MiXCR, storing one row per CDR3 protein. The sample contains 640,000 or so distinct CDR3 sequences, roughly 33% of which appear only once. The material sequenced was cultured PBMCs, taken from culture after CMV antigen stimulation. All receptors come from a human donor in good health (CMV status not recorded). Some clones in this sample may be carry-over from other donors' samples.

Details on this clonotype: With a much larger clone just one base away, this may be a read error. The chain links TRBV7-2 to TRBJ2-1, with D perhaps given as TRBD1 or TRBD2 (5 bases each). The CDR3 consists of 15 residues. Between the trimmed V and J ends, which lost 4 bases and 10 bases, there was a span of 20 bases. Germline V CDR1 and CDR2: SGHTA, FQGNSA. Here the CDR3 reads CASSSAGTSSPEQFF. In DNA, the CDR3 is TGTGCCAGCAGCTCTGCCGGGACGTCCTCCCCGGAGCAGTTCTTC. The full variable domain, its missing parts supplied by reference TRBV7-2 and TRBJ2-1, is GAGVSQSPSNKVTEKGKDVELRCDPISGHTALYWYRQSLGQGLEFLIYFQGNSAPDKSGLPSDRFSAERTGGSVSTLTIQRTQQEDSAVYLCASSSAGTSSPEQFFGPGTRLTVL.

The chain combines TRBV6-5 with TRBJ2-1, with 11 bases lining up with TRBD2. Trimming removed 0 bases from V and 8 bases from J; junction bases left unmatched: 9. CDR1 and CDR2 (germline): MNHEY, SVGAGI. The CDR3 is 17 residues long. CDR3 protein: CASSYSMVLAGDHEQFF. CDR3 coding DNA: TGTGCCAGCAGTTACTCGATGGTACTAGCGGGAGACCATGAGCAGTTCTTC.

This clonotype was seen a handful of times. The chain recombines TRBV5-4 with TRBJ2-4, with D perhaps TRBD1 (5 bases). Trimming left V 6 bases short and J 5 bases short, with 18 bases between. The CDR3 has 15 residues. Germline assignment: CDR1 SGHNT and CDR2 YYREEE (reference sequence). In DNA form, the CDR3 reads TGTGCCAGCACCGACTCTGCAAGGGGTGAAAACATTCAGTACTTC. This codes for CASTDSARGENIQYF. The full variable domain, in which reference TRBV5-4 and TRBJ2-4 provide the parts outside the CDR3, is ETGVTQSPTHLIKTRGQQVTLRCSSQSGHNTVSWYQQALGQGPQFIFQYYREEENGRGNFPPRFSGLQFPNYSSELNVNALELDDSALYLCASTDSARGENIQYFGAGTRLSVL.

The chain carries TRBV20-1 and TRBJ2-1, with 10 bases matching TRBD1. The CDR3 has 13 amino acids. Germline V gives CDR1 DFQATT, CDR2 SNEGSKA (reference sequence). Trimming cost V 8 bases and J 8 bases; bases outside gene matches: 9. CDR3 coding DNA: TGCAGTTACCCGGGACAGGGGAGCGATGAGCAGTTCTTC. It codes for CSYPGQGSDEQFF.

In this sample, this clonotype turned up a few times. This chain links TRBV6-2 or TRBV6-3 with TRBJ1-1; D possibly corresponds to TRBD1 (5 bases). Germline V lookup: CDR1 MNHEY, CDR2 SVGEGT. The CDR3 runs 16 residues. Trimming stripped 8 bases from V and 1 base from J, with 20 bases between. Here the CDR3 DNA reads TGTGCCAGCGGCGGCCGTGGGGGGAATAGGAACACTGAAGCTTTCTTT. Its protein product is CASGGRGGNRNTEAFF.